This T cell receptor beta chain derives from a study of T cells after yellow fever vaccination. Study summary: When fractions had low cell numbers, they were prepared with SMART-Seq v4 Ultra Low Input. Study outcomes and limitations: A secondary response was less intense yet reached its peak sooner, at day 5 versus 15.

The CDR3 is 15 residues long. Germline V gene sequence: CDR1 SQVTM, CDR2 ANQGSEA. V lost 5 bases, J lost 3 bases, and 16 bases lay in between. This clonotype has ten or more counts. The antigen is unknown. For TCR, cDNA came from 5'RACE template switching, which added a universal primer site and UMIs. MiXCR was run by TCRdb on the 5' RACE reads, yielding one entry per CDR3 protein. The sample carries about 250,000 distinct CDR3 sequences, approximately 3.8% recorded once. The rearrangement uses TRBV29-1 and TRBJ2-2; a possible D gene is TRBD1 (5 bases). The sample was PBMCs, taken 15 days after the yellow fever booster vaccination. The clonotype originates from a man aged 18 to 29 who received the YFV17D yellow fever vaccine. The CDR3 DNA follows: TGCAGCGTTAGTATTACTGGGGCGGACACCGGGGAGCTGTTTTTT. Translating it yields CSVSITGADTGELFF.